The clone carrying this TCR beta chain was seen once. The antigen is unknown. Profiled with immunoSEQ multiplex PCR; TCRdb holds only in-frame clones, not every one. The data show 90,000 to 150,000 clones, with over 75% seen just once and 4% to 5% held by the top ten. Germline values: CDR1 SGHRS, CDR2 YFSETQ. CDR3 size: 14 residues. Between the trimmed V and J ends, which lost 7 bases and 0 bases, there was a span of 11 bases. The sample belongs to a study of T cell responses to AZD1222 COVID-19 vaccine. Study-level findings and limits: The sample set comprised mostly white British donors with more females, and clonal diversity was possibly underestimated. Sampling that yielded the repertoires occurred only after the peak T cell response. Spike-spanning, vaccine-associated CD4 TCRs were dominant at 160-218 and 743-854.

This clonotype was sampled from an adult who received the MenACWY meningococcal vaccine as a control. The material was peripheral blood, obtained 28 days after the second dose of the MenACWY control vaccine. The chain joins TRBV5-1 to TRBJ2-1, with D possibly TRBD2 on 6 matching bases. CDR3 DNA: TGCGCCAGCCACGGGGGAGACTCCTACAATGAGCAGTTCTTC. This encodes CASHGGDSYNEQFF. The whole variable domain, filled in from reference TRBV5-1 and TRBJ2-1, reads KAGVTQTPRYLIKTRGQQVTLSCSPISGHRSVSWYQQTPGQGLQFLFEYFSETQRNKGNFPGRFSGRQFSNSRSEMNVSTLELGDSALYLCASHGGDSYNEQFFGPGTRLTVL.